This T cell receptor beta chain stems from a study of shared clonotypes between healthy human individuals. The CDR3 runs to 12 residues. Trimming pared 1 base from V and 6 bases from J, leaving 4 bases between. CDR1 and CDR2 (germline): MDHEN, SYDVKM. TCRdb's table, derived via immunoSEQ multiplex PCR, lists solely in-frame clones and lacks some. The top ten hold 0.4% to 0.55% of the sample, which has about 1.1 million clones, 75% to 85% seen once. Those who donated, Caucasian adults without exception, all lived in Nashville, Tennessee. Details on this clone: Distinct nucleotide sequences in the sample also encode this CDR3.

This TCR was sampled from a man younger than 30 in good health. Some clones in this sample may be carry-over from other donors' samples. Sequencing input: memory CD4+ T cells from PBMCs. Subset of the sample: CD45RA-negative fraction. V gene TRBV28 combines with J gene TRBJ1-5; D call uncertain. CDR3 in DNA: TGTGCCAGCAGTTTATTAAGTCAGCCCCAGCATTTT. It codes for CASSLLSQPQHF.